This TCR beta chain was profiled in a study of human T cells and chemical hapten exposure (dated by TCRdb to the early 2020s). At the level of the whole study: For sensitization, 2% DPC in acetone was applied to a roughly 2 cm by roughly 2 cm area of upper inner arm skin. Throughout the approximately 25-week study period, patients were also given weekly therapeutic DPC doses on the scalp. Patch tests used Finn chambers with 0.01% DPC on the upper back, scored after 6 days by International Contact Dermatitis Research Group standards. Most of the patients in the cohort were female, and the cohort covered alopecia areata with under or over 50% scalp involvement, alopecia totalis and alopecia universalis. Libraries were combined into a pool for sequencing, and differences in TCR yield between samples came mainly from small differences in library volumes within the pool. The study tracked peripheral blood TCR repertoire changes in vivo during primary and secondary sensitization to the hapten diphenylcyclopropenone (DPC) in alopecia patients. Blood samples were taken from patients before sensitization (week 0) and then at 2, 6 and about 24 weeks after DPC sensitization. For TCR sequencing, blood came from about 28 alopecia patients at anywhere from one to four time points (pre-sensitization, 2, 6 and 24 weeks). General findings and caveats noted by the study authors: Patch test score was positively correlated with the number of PT1 expanded TCRs, with significance at thresholds 8, 16 and 32 but not at 4. DPC sensitization did not change how many TCRs were above 1 in 1000 frequency, and no evidence was found of alterations in global repertoire structure. After repeated subsampling, the strength of the expansion versus patch-test correlation and the threshold at which it became significant changed. Compared with pre-sensitization or healthy control sets, expanded TCRs formed significantly more large CDR3 similarity clusters, which is consistent with antigen-driven responses. Because all patients had alopecia, a presumed autoimmune disease, the immune response of the patients might differ from that of healthy individuals.

This clonotype was seen at least ten times. This receptor's antigen is unknown. No base qualities exist here, and no much larger clone lies one base off it. Read against the paper, the sample's time point label means: patch test 2, 6 weeks after DPC sensitization. The intended sense of this specimen's treatment or condition label: therapeutic diphenylcyclopropenone sensitization with weekly scalp DPC. At every patch-test visit, the blood draw took place before the patch test was put on. Patients were considered eligible if aged 18 to 70, diagnosed with alopecia and deemed suitable for DPC therapy, and patients were excluded if pregnant. Total RNA was isolated from unfractionated whole blood collected in Tempus Blood RNA tubes. The library was prepared using RACE. The instrument given in TCRdb is NextSeq 500. During library preparation, unique molecular identifiers were attached to individual cDNA molecules so that TCRs could be counted in a quantitative, reproducible way. For every blood RNA sample, sequencing covered both the TCR alpha and TCR beta chains. As for the authors' bioinformatics: Samples had a median of roughly 87,000 TCRs, with a range from roughly 23,224 to 750,000. V, J and CDR3 annotation of the TCR reads was performed with the Decombinator software suite. Every sample was subsampled to the same number of TCRs (28,000) for the PS versus PT1 abundance plots. TCRs were defined as expanded if absent before sensitization and observed at least eight times at the 2-week time point. TCRdb trimmed the raw reads at Q25, called clones with MiXCR and kept productive beta chains. Entries are consolidated by CDR3 protein sequence, retaining the most common genes and DNA. These V and J calls derive from TCRdb rather than the authors' analysis. The sample table shows about 54,000 distinct CDR3 sequences, and around 10% are seen once. 1.5% to 2% of the sample rests with the top ten.

V is shortened by 4 bases, J by 9 bases, and the region joining them spans 10 bases. Based on the germline V gene (reference sequence), the CDR1 and CDR2 sequences are MNHNY and SVGAGI. Taken from cysteine to phenylalanine, the CDR3 has 12 residues. Only CDR3 DNA is held: 36 bases, read in frame from base 1. Material: whole blood, obtained in connection with sensitization to the hapten diphenylcyclopropenone (DPC). The chain is encoded by TRBV6-6 joined to TRBJ1-5; TRBD1 is a weak D gene call, 6 bases matching. The source of this sequence is a woman between 45 and 60 years old with alopecia areata. Some clones in this sample may be carry-over from other donors' samples. For the CDR3, the sequence is CASSFRGAPQHF. The nucleotides read TGTGCCAGCAGTTTTCGGGGGGCGCCCCAGCATTTT.